This TCR beta chain was sequenced in a study of cytomegalovirus exposure and HLA in healthy donors. The V segment lost 3 bases and the J segment 0 bases; nucleotides outside the gene matches: 17. Germline loops: CDR1 SNHLY, CDR2 FYNNEI. The CDR3 extends over 20 amino acids. This clone was observed once. PCR was performed using 60 Vbeta and 13 Jbeta primers. Method: immunoSEQ multiplex PCR; TCRdb's copy keeps in-frame clones and lacks some. The table includes some 87,000 clones, around three quarters detected once. The sequenced sample was PBMCs. This sequence joins TRBV2 and TRBJ2-7, with TRBD2 matching 10 bases. This TCR came from a woman in her fifties or sixties in good health and CMV-seropositive. The CDR3 reads CASSEEPGTSVLLASYEQYF. CDR3 nucleotide sequence: TGTGCCAGCAGTGAGGAGCCCGGGACTAGCGTTCTACTCGCCTCCTACGAGCAGTACTTC.